The 3 T cell receptor beta chains below come from one sample, sequenced in a study of shared T cell receptors in the human thymus. The data were produced by immunoSEQ multiplex PCR, yet TCRdb's version contains in-frame clones alone and is incomplete. Here the sample spans about 660,000 clones, 80% to 90% being singletons. The sample also formed part of further work on human thymus T cells.

Sequencing was done on a sample of thymocytes. The receptors were sampled from a boy younger than two with a congenital heart defect.

The chain combines TRBV27 with TRBJ2-2; TRBD2 aligns across 11 bases. This CDR3 contains 19 residues. Germline V gene data show CDR1 as MNHEY and CDR2 as SMNVEV (reference sequence). Germline trimming cut 10 bases from V and 3 bases from J; bases unmatched to any gene: 19. CDR3 sequence (DNA): TGTGCCACTAAAACCCGGGGTAGCGGGAGGGTTGTTGACACCGGGGAGCTGTTTTTT. Translation gives CATKTRGSGRVVDTGELFF.

The CDR3 loop reads CASKMNRDKDSPLHF. The CDR3 nucleotides read TGTGCCAGCAAAATGAACCGGGACAAAGATTCACCCCTCCACTTT. The chain joins TRBV6-4 to TRBJ1-6; D perhaps matches TRBD1 (6 bases). Germline V lookup: CDR1 MRHNA, CDR2 SNTAGT. V was shortened by 7 bases and J by 8 bases, with 18 bases between the two germline ends. This CDR3 is 15 amino acids long.

The V call is TRBV5-1, the J call TRBJ2-1; a weak D match, TRBD2 (6 bases). Germline V gene lookup returns CDR1 SGHRS and CDR2 YFSETQ. V gave up 3 bases and J gave up 9 bases, with 19 bases separating them. The CDR3 runs 15 residues. Here the CDR3 reads CASSSGTPVIGEQFF. Here the CDR3 DNA reads TGCGCCAGCAGCTCCGGGACTCCAGTCATCGGTGAGCAGTTCTTC.